The 24 T cell receptor beta chains below were found in one sample sequenced in a study of shared clonotypes between healthy human individuals. The assay was immunoSEQ multiplex PCR, and TCRdb's table has in-frame clones only and misses some. The table includes 2 million to 2.5 million clones, under 97% detected once. The sample taken for sequencing was naive CD4+ T cells sorted from blood. Subset reported: CD45RA+ positively selected. Source of these receptors: a man between 18 and 29 years old in good health.

V usage is TRBV7-9 and J usage is TRBJ1-1; TRBD1 matches 9 bases. Germline V gives CDR1 SEHNR, CDR2 FQNEAQ (reference sequence). The V and J ends lost 4 bases and 4 bases, in that order; junction bases with no gene match: 13. This CDR3 contains 17 residues. The CDR3 protein is CASSWIRGTGWGTEAFF. The CDR3 DNA follows: TGTGCCAGCAGCTGGATCCGGGGGACAGGGTGGGGCACTGAAGCTTTCTTT.

The rearrangement links TRBV30 to TRBJ2-3; TRBD2 matches 7 bases. V shed 1 base, J shed 4 bases, and the junction held 8 bases outside the gene matches. The germline V gene encodes CDR1 GTSNPN and CDR2 SVGIG (reference sequence). This CDR3 comprises 15 residues. CDR3 sequence (DNA): TGTGCCTGGAGTGGGCAGGGAGGGGACCCAGATACGCAGTATTTT. Its translation is CAWSGQGGDPDTQYF.

The rearrangement joins TRBV28 to TRBJ2-2; TRBD2 agrees at 14 bases. The germline CDR1 and CDR2 sequences are MDHEN and SYDVKM. The J segment lost 2 bases and the V segment lost 5 bases, leaving 7 bases of the junction unmatched. The CDR3 totals 18 residues. CDR3 DNA: TGTGCCAGCAGTCTCCCGGGACTAGCGGGGGCTAACACCGGGGAGCTGTTTTTT. It translates to CASSLPGLAGANTGELFF.

The table lists this clone with a count of one. The chain carries TRBV2 and TRBJ2-5, with 8 bases that match TRBD1. V lost 4 bases, J lost 7 bases, and 8 bases stayed unmatched. Germline lookup yields CDR1 SNHLY and CDR2 FYNNEI. The CDR3 spans 14 residues. The CDR3, as DNA: TGTGCCAGCAGTGGACAGGGACAGGTACCGACCCAGTACTTC. Encoded protein: CASSGQGQVPTQYF.

A word on this clone: One end of the junction varies from germline; a read error may be responsible. This chain connects TRBV2 to TRBJ2-7; TRBD1 matches 9 bases. CDR3 length: 15 residues. Per germline, CDR1 SNHLY and CDR2 FYNNEI. CDR3: CASREDRGSSYEQYF. Written as DNA, the CDR3 is TGTGCCAGCAGGGAAGACAGGGGGAGCTCCTACGAGCAGTACTTC.

About this clone itself: Other DNA sequences in this sample translate to the same CDR3. The rearrangement uses TRBV5-4 and TRBJ1-3; maybe TRBD1 (6 bases). The CDR3 spans 14 residues. V lost 2 bases to trimming and J lost 0 bases, with 6 bases between them. Germline CDR1 and CDR2: SGHNT and YYREEE (reference sequence). CDR3 sequence reads: CASSLGGSGNTIYF. The CDR3 DNA reads as TGTGCCAGCAGCTTAGGGGGCTCTGGAAACACCATATATTTT.

A word on this clone: Other DNA sequences from this sample encode an identical CDR3 as well. The CDR3, as DNA: TGTGCCAGCAGCTTAGGACTAGCGGGAGAAGAGACCCAGTACTTC. Translated, it gives CASSLGLAGEETQYF. The chain is built from TRBV7-9 and TRBJ2-5; TRBD2 matches 12 bases. V shed 1 base and J 3 bases; nucleotides not matched to a gene: 0. The germline CDR1 and CDR2 sequences are SEHNR and FQNEAQ (reference sequence). The CDR3 runs to 15 residues.

In the case of this clone: The sample holds other DNA sequences that translate to the same CDR3. The CDR3 region has the DNA TGTGCCAGCAGCCCATTAGATACGCAGTATTTT. Translated: CASSPLDTQYF. The rearrangement links TRBV7-9 to TRBJ2-3, with D unclear. With 5 bases removed from V and 5 bases from J, the gap between germline ends came to 5 bases. Germline V gene data show CDR1 as SEHNR and CDR2 as FQNEAQ (reference sequence). This CDR3 has 11 residues.

This rearrangement joins TRBV7-9 to TRBJ2-3, with 7 bases matching TRBD1. There are 15 residues in the CDR3. Germline V lookup: CDR1 SEHNR, CDR2 FQNEAQ (reference sequence). V trimming: 5 bases; J trimming: 4 bases; junction bases outside the gene matches: 9. CDR3 sequence (DNA): TGTGCCAGCAGCCCCGACAGGGTCACGTCAGATACGCAGTATTTT. Translated: CASSPDRVTSDTQYF. The full variable domain, in which reference TRBV7-9 and TRBJ2-3 provide the parts outside the CDR3, is DTGVSQNPRHKITKRGQNVTFRCDPISEHNRLYWYRQTLGQGPEFLTYFQNEAQLEKSRLLSDRFSAERPKGSFSTLEIQRTEQGDSAMYLCASSPDRVTSDTQYFGPGTRLTVL.

The chain couples TRBV5-1 to TRBJ1-4, with 8 bases matching TRBD1. The J segment lost 7 bases and the V segment lost 2 bases, leaving 4 bases of the junction unmatched. CDR3 length equals 14 residues. CDR1 and CDR2 (germline): SGHRS, YFSETQ. DNA for the CDR3: TGCGCCAGCAGCTTACAGGGGGGCCTTGAAAAACTGTTTTTT. This gives the protein CASSLQGGLEKLFF.

Points on this clone: The sample carries other DNA sequences with the same CDR3. The J gene is TRBJ2-2, the V gene TRBV19; D is uncertain. CDR1 and CDR2 (germline): LNHDA, SQIVND (reference sequence). V gave up 4 bases and J gave up 2 bases, with 5 bases separating them. CDR3 length: 13 residues. The CDR3 reads CASSTLNTGELFF. For the CDR3, the DNA is TGTGCCAGTAGTACCCTTAACACCGGGGAGCTGTTTTTT.

This clone was seen a single time. The same CDR3 is also encoded by other DNA sequences in this sample. The chain has TRBV10-3 and TRBJ1-1, with 8 bases matching TRBD1. The J segment lost 1 base and the V segment lost 6 bases, leaving 4 bases of the junction unmatched. This CDR3 spans 14 amino acids. Germline V gene sequence: CDR1 ENHRY, CDR2 SYGVKD. The CDR3 bases are TGTGCCATCAGCGAGCAGGGGGCGAACACTGAAGCTTTCTTT. Amino acids: CAISEQGANTEAFF.

This sequence joins TRBV28 and TRBJ2-1; no reliable D call. The CDR3 sequence is 12 residues long. Germline lookup yields CDR1 MDHEN and CDR2 SYDVKM. Trimming took 2 bases from V and 10 from J, leaving 9 bases between them. Here the CDR3 DNA reads TGTGCCAGCAGTTTAAGCGAAAGAGAGCAGTTCTTC. This translates into CASSLSEREQFF. The full variable domain, completed using reference TRBV28 and TRBJ2-1, is DVKVTQSSRYLVKRTGEKVFLECVQDMDHENMFWYRQDPGLGLRLIYFSYDVKMKEKGDIPEGYSVSREKKERFSLILESASTNQTSMYLCASSLSEREQFFGPGTRLTVL.

This clone was counted a single time. This CDR3 reads CASSPPGTPNTEAFF. In nucleotides, the CDR3 is TGTGCCAGCTCACCCCCCGGGACACCCAACACTGAAGCTTTCTTT. This sequence joins TRBV18 and TRBJ1-1, with D maybe TRBD1 (6 bases). CDR3 size: 15 residues. The germline V gene encodes CDR1 KGHSH and CDR2 LQKENI. Between the trimmed V and J ends, which lost 3 bases and 2 bases, there was a span of 13 bases.

This clone was picked up a small number of times. The genes are TRBV9 and TRBJ1-2; D not resolved. Trimming pared 0 bases from V and 4 bases from J, leaving 10 bases between. This CDR3 spans 14 amino acids. CDR1 SGDLS and CDR2 YYNGEE come from the germline V gene. In nucleotides, the CDR3 is TGTGCCAGCAGCGTAGGCGCGGAGGTCTATGGCTACACCTTC. Encoded protein: CASSVGAEVYGYTF.

The chain recombines TRBV2 with TRBJ1-1; the D gene is possibly TRBD1 (5 bases). Trimming removed 2 bases from V and 3 bases from J, with 13 bases in between. CDR1 is SNHLY, CDR2 FYNNEI, per germline. This CDR3 region has 15 residues. CDR3 protein: CASSELGGAYTEAFF. In DNA, the CDR3 is TGTGCCAGCAGTGAATTGGGAGGGGCTTACACTGAAGCTTTCTTT.

The rearrangement uses TRBV5-4 and TRBJ1-3; D uncertain. Germline V gene lookup returns CDR1 SGHNT and CDR2 YYREEE (reference sequence). Trimming removed 5 bases from V and 0 bases from J, with 9 bases in between. This CDR3 contains 14 residues. The CDR3 reads CASSLRSSGNTIYF. DNA of the CDR3: TGTGCCAGCAGTCTGCGGAGCTCTGGAAACACCATATATTTT.

Notes on this clone: The same CDR3 arises from other DNA sequences in this sample as well. CDR3 sequence (DNA): TGCGCCAGCAGCGTAACAGGGGATAATGAGCAGTTCTTC. Amino acids: CASSVTGDNEQFF. The chain is built from TRBV5-1 and TRBJ2-1; 7 bases line up with TRBD1. CDR3 length: 13 residues. V lost 4 bases to trimming and J lost 7 bases; unmatched junction nucleotides: 5. Germline V CDR1 and CDR2: SGHRS, YFSETQ. The full variable domain, completed using reference TRBV5-1 and TRBJ2-1, is KAGVTQTPRYLIKTRGQQVTLSCSPISGHRSVSWYQQTPGQGLQFLFEYFSETQRNKGNFPGRFSGRQFSNSRSEMNVSTLELGDSALYLCASSVTGDNEQFFGPGTRLTVL.

The chain carries TRBV2 and TRBJ1-2, with D unclear. V shed 6 bases and J shed 3 bases, with 8 bases lying between them. CDR1 is SNHLY, CDR2 FYNNEI, per germline. The CDR3 sequence is 12 residues long. CDR3 nucleotide sequence: TGTGCCAGCAGGGAGAACCACTATGGCTACACCTTC. Amino acids: CASRENHYGYTF.

The genes are TRBV28 and TRBJ2-5; 7 nucleotides match TRBD1. In germline, CDR1 is MDHEN, CDR2 SYDVKM. CDR3 size: 12 residues. V shed 10 bases, J shed 5 bases, and the junction held 7 bases outside the gene matches. The CDR3 DNA is TGTGCCACTCAGAGGGGGCTTGAGACCCAGTACTTC. It yields the protein CATQRGLETQYF.

This sequence joins TRBV2 and TRBJ2-1, with 8 bases identical to TRBD2. Germline V lookup: CDR1 SNHLY, CDR2 FYNNEI. The junction had 9 bases not matched to a gene; V was cut back by 2 bases and J by 3 bases. The CDR3 runs to 17 residues. CDR3 loop: CASSERGETSVYNEQFF. The CDR3 DNA is TGTGCCAGCAGTGAACGTGGAGAGACTAGCGTCTACAATGAGCAGTTCTTC.

The chain's CDR3 is CASSDSIVLQETQYF. CDR3 nucleotide sequence: TGTGCCAGCAGTGACTCGATTGTTCTTCAGGAGACCCAGTACTTC. The V call is TRBV6-4, the J call TRBJ2-5; D is unresolved. V lost 0 bases, J lost 5 bases, and 13 bases lay in between. This CDR3 has 15 amino acids. Germline CDR1 and CDR2: MRHNA and SNTAGT.

The rearrangement joins TRBV28 to TRBJ2-6, with 8 bases identical to TRBD2. The CDR3 runs to 15 residues. After removal of 7 bases from V and 2 bases from J, the junction contained 4 bases not matched to a gene. Germline CDR1 and CDR2: MDHEN and SYDVKM. CDR3 DNA sequence: TGTGCCAGCATGGCGGGGGGTGCTGGGGCCAACGTCCTGACTTTC. Residues: CASMAGGAGANVLTF.

The chain couples TRBV6-6 to TRBJ2-7; D gene unclear. The V gene's germline CDR1 is MNHNY and CDR2 SVGAGI (reference sequence). This CDR3 contains 15 residues. The germline V and J ends were trimmed by 6 bases and 2 bases, with 17 bases remaining between them. The CDR3 region has the DNA TGTGCCAGCAGGAACCCAGGAGAAAGCCCCTACGAGCAGTACTTC. Protein sequence: CASRNPGESPYEQYF.